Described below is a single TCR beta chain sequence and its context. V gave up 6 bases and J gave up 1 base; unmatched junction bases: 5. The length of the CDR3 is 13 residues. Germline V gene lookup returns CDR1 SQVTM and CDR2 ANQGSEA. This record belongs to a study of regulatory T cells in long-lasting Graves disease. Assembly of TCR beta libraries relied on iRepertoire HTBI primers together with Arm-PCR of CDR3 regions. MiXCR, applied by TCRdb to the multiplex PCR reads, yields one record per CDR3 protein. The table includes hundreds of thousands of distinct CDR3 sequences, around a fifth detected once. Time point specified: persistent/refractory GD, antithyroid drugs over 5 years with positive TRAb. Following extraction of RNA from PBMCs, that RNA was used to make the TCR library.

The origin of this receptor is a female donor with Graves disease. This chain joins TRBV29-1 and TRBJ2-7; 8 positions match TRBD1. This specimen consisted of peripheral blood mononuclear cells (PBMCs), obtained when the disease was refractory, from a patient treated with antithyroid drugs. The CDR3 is CSVTGQGSYEQYF. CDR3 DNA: TGCAGCGTCACCGGACAGGGTTCCTACGAGCAGTACTTC.